This TCR beta chain was observed in a study of cytomegalovirus exposure and HLA in healthy donors. About the research overall: The approximately 670 first-cohort repertoires shared a platform with the roughly 120 validation repertoires, as reported in a later analysis.

Libraries were prepared by immunoSEQ multiplex PCR; TCRdb keeps only in-frame clonotypes and omits some of them. The profile shows under 100,000 clones, 90% to 95% of them singletons. Germline V gene data show CDR1 as MDHEN and CDR2 as SYDVKM. The CDR3 sequence is 15 residues long. V shed 1 base and J 3 bases; nucleotides not matched to a gene: 6. The rearrangement links TRBV28 to TRBJ2-7; 7 nucleotides agree with TRBD1. This receptor was obtained from a woman under 30 in good health and CMV-seronegative. The sample comprised PBMCs. CDR3 nucleotide sequence: TGTGCCAGCAGTTTATCGGCAGGGGGAGTCTACGAGCAGTACTTC. It encodes CASSLSAGGVYEQYF.